What follows are 7 T cell receptor beta chains derived from one specimen sequenced in a study of CD8 T cells in Susac syndrome (dated by TCRdb to between 2018 and 2021). Library preparation employed the immunoSEQ multiplex PCR assay. RNA was extracted with the RNeasy kit and roughly 0.5 to 1 ug was reverse transcribed using random hexamers. TCRdb's own reprocessing of the public reads used fastp at Q25 and MiXCR and kept productive beta chains. One record per CDR3 amino acid sequence lists the most common genes and DNA. Recorded for this sample are about 240,000 distinct CDR3 sequences; about 96% of them occurred a single time. In total, the top ten clones hold 0.1% of the sample. The source material was CD4+ T cells from PBMCs. Receptor source: a human donor with Susac syndrome.

J is TRBJ1-1 and V is TRBV15; D not resolved. The CDR3 has 13 amino acids. Germline V gene lookup returns CDR1 LNHNV and CDR2 YYDKDF (reference sequence). Deletions cut 3 bases from V and 4 bases from J, with 9 bases between. The CDR3 bases are TGTGCCACCAGCAGTCGGGGTAGCACTGAAGCTTTCTTT. Residues: CATSSRGSTEAFF.

The chain employs TRBV2 and TRBJ2-2; D unresolved. Looked up from germline, CDR1 is SNHLY and CDR2 is FYNNEI. This CDR3 is 13 amino acids long. The V end lost 3 bases, the J end lost 4 bases, and 6 bases lay between the germline ends. CDR3 residues: CASSDESTGELFF. DNA of the CDR3: TGTGCCAGCAGTGATGAGAGCACCGGGGAGCTGTTTTTT. The whole variable domain, remainder taken from reference TRBV2 and TRBJ2-2, is EPEVTQTPSHQVTQMGQEVILRCVPISNHLYFYWYRQILGQKVEFLVSFYNNEISEKSEIFDDQFSVERPDGSNFTLKIRSTKLEDSAMYFCASSDESTGELFFGEGSRLTVL.

The chain carries TRBV25-1 and TRBJ1-4, with 8 bases identical to TRBD1. This CDR3 comprises 17 residues. The germline gives CDR1 MGHDK, CDR2 SYGVNS. The junction had 17 bases not matched to a gene; V was cut back by 6 bases and J by 8 bases. CDR3 loop: CASSRSDRGPKREKLFF. The DNA for the CDR3 is TGTGCCAGCAGCAGAAGCGACAGGGGCCCCAAACGGGAAAAACTGTTTTTT. The full variable domain, rest sourced from reference TRBV25-1 and TRBJ1-4, is EADIYQTPRYLVIGTGKKITLECSQTMGHDKMYWYQQDPGMELHLIHYSYGVNSTEKGDLSSESTVSRIRTEHFPLTLESARPSHTSQYLCASSRSDRGPKREKLFFGSGTQLSVL.

This clonotype appeared a few times. The gene calls are TRBV3-1 and TRBJ2-7; no clear D gene. V gave up 1 base and J gave up 3 bases, with 13 bases separating them. Germline assignment: CDR1 LGHDT and CDR2 YNNKEL (reference sequence). The CDR3 runs to 15 residues. The CDR3 protein is CASSQGNSPIYEQYF. The CDR3 nucleotides are TGTGCCAGCAGCCAAGGTAACAGCCCTATCTACGAGCAGTACTTC.

J is TRBJ1-2 and V is TRBV20-1, with TRBD1 as a possible D gene (6 bases). The CDR3 is 13 residues long. The V end lost 3 bases, the J end lost 4 bases, and 12 bases lay between the germline ends. CDR1 is DFQATT, CDR2 SNEGSKA, per germline (reference sequence). CDR3 DNA sequence: TGCAGTGCTAGGTTGGGGACAAGCTATGGCTACACCTTC. Encoded protein: CSARLGTSYGYTF.

This chain connects TRBV29-1 to TRBJ2-1; 8 positions agree with TRBD2. V was clipped by 4 bases and J by 4 bases; unmatched bases: 6. The CDR3 totals 14 residues. Germline values: CDR1 SQVTM, CDR2 ANQGSEA. CDR3 protein: CSVGAGAEYNEQFF. The DNA for the CDR3 is TGCAGCGTTGGAGCGGGAGCTGAGTACAATGAGCAGTTCTTC.

The chain recombines TRBV6-1 with TRBJ2-6, with TRBD1 identical over 9 bases. Germline-derived CDR1 and CDR2 are MNHNS and SASEGT. This CDR3 region has 17 residues. Trimming cost V 6 bases and J 0 bases; bases outside gene matches: 6. For the CDR3, the DNA is TGTGCCAGCAGCGCCGGGACAGGGAGCTCTGGGGCCAACGTCCTGACTTTC. It encodes CASSAGTGSSGANVLTF.